This T cell receptor (beta chain) was recovered during a study of OX40 agonist ivuxolimab in advanced cancers. The overall study: The patients got ivuxolimab, which is an agonistic anti-OX40 (CD134) antibody. Regarding the study as a whole: Average numbers of expanded clones were greater in CD8+ T cells than in CD4+. Certain nonresponding patients likewise had low normalized T-cell clonal expansion. Among the lowest peripheral clonal expansion occurred in 0.1-3.0 mg/kg partial responders.

This clone was recorded only once. What it binds is not known. This CDR3 is 15 amino acids long. V was pared by 6 bases and J by 2 bases, with 17 bases between. Germline V lookup: CDR1 MNHEY, CDR2 SVGAGI. Only in-frame clones appear in the TCRdb table, and some are missing; sequencing was by immunoSEQ multiplex PCR. In the table there are around 15,000 clones, roughly 90% of which are singletons. The chain recombines TRBV6-5 with TRBJ2-7, with TRBD1 as a possible D gene (6 bases). This receptor was identified in an adult with an advanced solid tumor such as melanoma, head and neck, liver or kidney cancer. The sample was CD4+ or CD8+ T cells sorted from blood, taken in a trial of the OX40 agonist ivuxolimab. In nucleotides, the CDR3 is TGTGCCAGCAGGAGGGATGGACAGTTCGCCTACGAGCAGTACTTC. This gives the protein CASRRDGQFAYEQYF.